This T cell receptor beta chain stems from a study of T cells in Graves' hyperthyroidism and ophthalmopathy. Study-wide context: Peripheral blood specimens were obtained at initial diagnosis, prior to any treatment. Study-wide findings and caveats: Among clonotypes expanded in thyroid above 0.001, most were also found in blood.

It was RNA transcripts that yielded the amplified TCR beta CDR3 regions. First-round RT-PCR with HTBI primers amplified the TCR CDR3 region. Each CDR3 protein is one row after TCRdb ran MiXCR on the multiplex PCR reads. The sample lists 750,000 to 950,000 distinct CDR3 sequences, 35% to 45% occurring once. Germline loops: CDR1 SGHTA, CDR2 FQGNSA. Trimming removed 3 bases from V and 6 bases from J, with 18 bases in between. CDR3 length: 15 amino acids. It was considered stable Graves' hyperthyroidism when ophthalmopathy did not progress within 18 months. As concerns this clonotype: What it binds is not known.

This clonotype was sampled from a man younger than 35 with Graves' hyperthyroidism. Sequenced input: blood. J is TRBJ2-7 and V is TRBV7-2; D not resolved. CDR3 nucleotide sequence: TGTGCCAGCAGCTTTCCCAAGGACCGCACTACCGAGCAGTACTTC. Protein: CASSFPKDRTTEQYF.